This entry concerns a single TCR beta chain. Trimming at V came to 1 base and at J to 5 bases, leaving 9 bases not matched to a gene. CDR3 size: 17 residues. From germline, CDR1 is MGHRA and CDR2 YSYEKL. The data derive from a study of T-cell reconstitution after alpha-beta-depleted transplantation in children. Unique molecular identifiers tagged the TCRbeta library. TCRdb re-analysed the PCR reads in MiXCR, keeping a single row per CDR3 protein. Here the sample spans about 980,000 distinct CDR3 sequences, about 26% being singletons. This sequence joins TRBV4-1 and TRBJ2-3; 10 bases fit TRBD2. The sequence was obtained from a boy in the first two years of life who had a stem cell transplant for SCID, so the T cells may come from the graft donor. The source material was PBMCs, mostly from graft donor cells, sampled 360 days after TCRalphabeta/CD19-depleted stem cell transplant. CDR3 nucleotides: TGCGCCAGCAGCCAAGCTACTAGCGGGGCCCTTGGAGATACGCAGTATTTT. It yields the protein CASSQATSGALGDTQYF.